This T cell receptor (beta chain) came from a study of blood T cell repertoires in COVID-19 (dated by TCRdb to 2018 to 2021). Some background on the complete study: Collaborator samples came from the United States, Italy and Spain and covered acute and convalescent phases of COVID-19. The material from the prospective study consisted of cDNA or gDNA derived from T cells, B-cell-depleted T cells, or PBMCs. Subjects who had been exposed to COVID-19, were actively infected with it, or had recovered from it provided the deeply sampled blood TCRbeta repertoires that made up the dataset. The repertoires were released in a freely available public database intended as a resource for research on the immune response to SARS-CoV-2. The samples were drawn from two sources: the first 160 participants of the ongoing ImmuneRACE study, and some 1,300 subjects contributed by 6 global collaborators. Nearly every sample came with metadata listing a de-identified subject ID, COVID-19 status, age in years and sex. Where HLA class I and class II types were available, the types were taken from metadata supplied by the sample provider, not from assay-based typing. What the work shows at the level of the full study, not this receptor alone: Clinical and demographic metadata were provided uncurated, with the amount varying by source and participant.

Collaborating institutions collected whole blood in K2EDTA tubes following their own protocols. For TCRbeta analysis, collaborators shipped samples as frozen whole blood, isolated PBMCs, or DNA extracted from either of those sample types. About this clone: No antigen is known for it. It has no much larger one-base neighbor in the sample; base qualities were not kept.

TCRbeta CDR3 regions were amplified from genomic DNA using the immunoSEQ Assay, a bias-controlled multiplex PCR. The original methods were these. Within the assay, amplification of reference gene primers was used to estimate how many nucleated cells each sample contained. Sequence reads were collapsed and filtered to measure the absolute abundance of every unique TCRbeta CDR3 rearrangement. Productive Simpson clonality was computed per sample as the square root of Simpson's diversity index over productive rearrangements. TCRdb's version of the immuneACCESS table is confined to in-frame rearrangements and falls short of the full clone set. An unresolved V gene accounts for under half of the shortfall where checked; the remainder is of unknown origin. V and J calls and clone size are given by that table; D and trimming were obtained from the DNA. This sample gives about 26,000 clones in total; around 87% of them show up just once. Of the sample, around 11% falls within the top ten clones.

The CDR3 covers 14 residues, taking in both the cysteine and the phenylalanine. Just the 42-base CDR3 DNA is kept, in frame starting at base 1. The CDR1 and CDR2 encoded by the germline V gene are SGHTA and FQGNSA. V is clipped by 1 base and J by 7 bases, and the sequence between their germline boundaries is 11 bases long. The rearrangement joined TRBV7-2 to TRBJ2-1; the D gene is perhaps TRBD1, on 6 matching bases. The TCR was taken from a man aged 65 to 85 with acute or convalescent COVID-19. Sequences were obtained from peripheral blood. The DNA sequence is as follows: TGTGCCAGCAGCTTAGATGCCCAGGGGAATGAGCAGTTCTTC. The encoded protein is CASSLDAQGNEQFF.